These 24 T cell receptor beta chains share one sample of origin, sequenced in a study of tumor-infiltrating lymphocytes in oesophageal squamous cell carcinoma. TCRdb recomputed calls from the PCR reads with MiXCR, one row per CDR3 protein. The data contain 16,000 or so distinct CDR3 sequences, 40% to 45% of them singletons. The sequenced material came from esophageal tumor tissue. These receptor sequences come from a male donor with esophageal squamous cell carcinoma.

Judged by abundance, this clonotype is medium-sized (0.01 to 0.1%). This chain connects TRBV7-3 to TRBJ2-6; D tentatively fits TRBD1 or TRBD2 (5 bases each). CDR1 SGHTA and CDR2 FQGTGA come from the germline V gene. This CDR3 is built from 19 residues. V was cut by 3 bases and J by 0 bases, with 18 bases left in between. The CDR3 bases are TGTGCCAGCAGCTTCCTCCGGGACCCTTTGGGCTCTGGGGCCAACGTCCTGACTTTC. This translates into CASSFLRDPLGSGANVLTF.

The rearrangement links TRBV7-2 to TRBJ1-2; D unresolved. This CDR3 contains 12 residues. The V gene lost 5 bases and the J gene lost 8 bases, with 12 bases spanning the gap. Germline-derived CDR1 and CDR2 are SGHTA and FQGNSA. The CDR3 is CASSPRSDGYTF. In DNA, the CDR3 is TGTGCCAGCAGCCCAAGGAGTGACGGCTACACCTTC.

This clonotype was found a few times. The chain uses TRBV27 and TRBJ2-3; D uncertain. The CDR3 is 14 residues long. Germline CDR1 and CDR2: MNHEY and SMNVEV (reference sequence). V lost 3 bases and J 1 base, leaving 8 bases between the germline ends. The DNA of the CDR3 is TGTGCCAGCAGTTTGGGTTCTGGCACAGATACGCAGTATTTT. It encodes CASSLGSGTDTQYF.

This clonotype showed up many times. The gene calls are TRBV6-1 and TRBJ1-1; no reliable D call. V lost 4 bases to trimming and J lost 0 bases, with 9 bases between them. The CDR3 loop spans 14 amino acids. The germline V gene has CDR1 MNHNS and CDR2 SASEGT. The CDR3 DNA follows: TGTGCCAGCAGTGCAACGGGGATGAACACTGAAGCTTTCTTT. Translation gives CASSATGMNTEAFF.

The chain combines TRBV7-2 with TRBJ2-3, with 8 bases identical to TRBD2. Near its end, the DNA agrees better with TRBJ2-1, so the J call may be wrong. The CDR3 totals 16 residues. Germline CDR1 reads SGHTA; CDR2 reads FQGNSA. CDR3 in amino acids: CASSLGLAGPYNEQFF. In DNA form, the CDR3 reads TGTGCCAGCAGCTTAGGTCTAGCGGGCCCCTACAATGAGCAGTTCTTC.

There are a few counts of this clonotype. The chain has TRBV18 and TRBJ2-7; D is possibly TRBD1 or TRBD2 (5 bases each). The better agreement between TRBJ2-5 and the DNA end casts doubt on the J call. This CDR3 spans 15 amino acids. Germline-derived CDR1 and CDR2 are KGHSH and LQKENI. The CDR3 reads CASSFSRDHQETQYF. As DNA, the CDR3 is TGTGCCAGCTCCTTCAGCCGGGACCACCAAGAGACCCAGTACTTC.

This clonotype has a count of ten or more. The gene calls are TRBV2 and TRBJ2-7; TRBD1 aligns across 9 bases. The CDR3 consists of 11 residues. Per germline, CDR1 SNHLY and CDR2 FYNNEI. CDR3 loop: CAHRGPNEQYF. The CDR3 DNA sequence: TGTGCACACAGGGGGCCCAACGAGCAGTACTTC. The full variable domain, in which reference TRBV2 and TRBJ2-7 provide the parts outside the CDR3, is EPEVTQTPSHQVTQMGQEVILRCVPISNHLYFYWYRQILGQKVEFLVSFYNNEISEKSEIFDDQFSVERPDGSNFTLKIRSTKLEDSAMYFCAHRGPNEQYFGPGTRLTVT.

The rearrangement links TRBV7-3 to TRBJ2-3; D might be TRBD2 (5 bases). The DNA end is more similar to TRBJ2-1, so the J call may be wrong. The CDR3 consists of 14 residues. Germline CDR1 SGHTA, CDR2 FQGTGA. The CDR3 DNA reads TGTGCCAGCAGCTTTGGCGGAGGCTACAATGAGCAGTTCTTC. Its translation is CASSFGGGYNEQFF.

This clonotype was detected only once. The rearrangement uses TRBV12-3 or TRBV12-4 and TRBJ2-4; 10 bases line up with TRBD2. Trimming cost V 2 bases and J 13 bases; bases outside gene matches: 11. The CDR3 contains 15 residues. The CDR3 protein is CASSLQAGGPYEQYF. The CDR3 DNA reads as TGTGCCAGCAGTTTACAAGCGGGAGGGCCGTATGAGCAGTACTTC.

V is TRBV11-2 and J is TRBJ2-1, with 15 positions matching TRBD2. Per germline, CDR1 SGHAT and CDR2 FQNNGV. J was trimmed by 10 bases and V by 5 bases; bases with no gene match: 9. This CDR3 comprises 16 residues. CDR3 amino acids: CASSPGTSGRSYEQFF. The DNA for the CDR3 is TGTGCCAGCAGCCCCGGGACTAGCGGGAGGTCCTACGAGCAGTTCTTC.

This clonotype showed up many times. This sequence joins TRBV27 and TRBJ2-1; 9 bases fit TRBD2. Trimming took 6 bases from V and 1 from J; bases not matched to a gene: 7. This CDR3 spans 16 amino acids. Germline V gene lookup returns CDR1 MNHEY and CDR2 SMNVEV (reference sequence). The CDR3 loop is CASSRRSGSSYNEQFF. CDR3 nucleotides: TGTGCCAGCAGCCGGCGTAGCGGGAGTTCCTACAATGAGCAGTTCTTC.

A remark on this clonotype: The final CDR3 position lacks the conserved phenylalanine or tryptophan, pointing to a likely read error. The DNA is left out, because the CDR3 cannot be placed on it with certainty; the CDR3 is given as TCRdb lists it. V usage is TRBV12-3 or TRBV12-4 and J usage is TRBJ2-3; the table names TRBD1, a call not compared with the DNA. The CDR3 spans 17 amino acids, including both terminal residues. Here the CDR3 reads CASSEARGAFYGYTFGS.

This clonotype was detected many times. V usage is TRBV28 and J usage is TRBJ1-2, with D perhaps matching TRBD1 (5 bases). The CDR3 length is 14 residues. V shed 1 base and J shed 4 bases, with 10 bases lying between them. Looked up from germline, CDR1 is MDHEN and CDR2 is SYDVKM. The CDR3 loop is CASSLSGRSYGYTF. DNA for the CDR3: TGTGCCAGCAGTTTATCGGGACGGTCCTATGGCTACACCTTC.

This clonotype was picked up a small number of times. The chain uses TRBV18 and TRBJ2-1; 7 nucleotides agree with TRBD2. The germline V gene has CDR1 KGHSH and CDR2 LQKENI. The CDR3 spans 14 residues. V was clipped by 7 bases and J by 2 bases; unmatched bases: 5. CDR3 sequence reads: CASCAAGTYNEQFF. CDR3 DNA sequence: TGTGCCAGCTGTGCAGCGGGGACCTACAATGAGCAGTTCTTC.

The chain uses TRBV7-3 and TRBJ2-2, with D unclear. The germline gives CDR1 SGHTA, CDR2 FQGTGA. V was trimmed by 2 bases and J by 7 bases, leaving 8 bases between them. This CDR3 is 13 amino acids long. The CDR3 DNA follows: TGTGCCAGCAGCTTAGGGAATGACGGGGAGCTGTTTTTT. Protein product: CASSLGNDGELFF.

The chain joins TRBV6-1 to TRBJ2-3; the D call may be TRBD1 or TRBD2 (5 bases each). Germline lookup yields CDR1 MNHNS and CDR2 SASEGT. The CDR3 has 15 residues. V was cut by 4 bases and J by 8 bases, with 19 bases left in between. DNA for the CDR3: TGTGCCAGCAGTGGCCGGGACCCCATAGGAAGTACGCAGTATTTT. Translation gives CASSGRDPIGSTQYF.

This clonotype has a single count. This is likely a read error, given that the CDR3 carries no conserved phenylalanine or tryptophan at its end. J is TRBJ2-1 and V is TRBV7-8, with TRBD2 identical over 10 bases. Trimming cost V 2 bases and J 5 bases; bases outside gene matches: 3. The CDR3 length is 15 residues. Per germline, CDR1 SGHVS and CDR2 FQNEAQ. DNA for the CDR3: TGTGCCAGCAGCTTAAGGACTAGCGGCAACAATGAGCAGTTCTTA. It codes for CASSLRTSGNNEQFL.

This clonotype has at least ten counts. Sequence at one end of the junction differs from germline and may be a read error. The CDR3 is CASSSRSPLHF. In DNA, the CDR3 is TGTGCCAGCAGTTCTCGTTCACCCCTCCACTTC. The chain carries TRBV28 and TRBJ2-4; D uncertain. Germline V lookup: CDR1 MDHEN, CDR2 SYDVKM. The CDR3 length is 11 residues.

This clonotype has at least ten counts. The chain employs TRBV6-1 and TRBJ2-2, with TRBD1 matching over 7 bases. CDR1 and CDR2 from the germline V gene are MNHNS and SASEGT. V lost 5 bases and J lost 5; bases outside the gene matches: 8. The CDR3 is made up of 15 amino acids. The CDR3 protein is CASSQTGLWTGELFF. In nucleotides, the CDR3 is TGTGCCAGCAGTCAGACAGGGTTGTGGACCGGGGAGCTGTTTTTT.

Sample share makes this clonotype medium-sized. V gene TRBV19 combines with J gene TRBJ2-3; a possible D gene is TRBD1 (5 bases). This CDR3 region has 14 residues. The germline V and J ends were trimmed by 5 bases and 2 bases, with 11 bases remaining between them. The germline V gene has CDR1 LNHDA and CDR2 SQIVND (reference sequence). The CDR3: CASSPDRLTDTQYF. The CDR3 DNA is TGTGCCAGTAGTCCTGACAGACTCACAGATACGCAGTATTTT.

Concerning this clonotype: As the CDR3 is not closed by the conserved phenylalanine or tryptophan, this likely results from a read error. No DNA is shown, since the ends of the CDR3 on it are uncertain; the CDR3 is the one TCRdb lists. V is TRBV12-3 or TRBV12-4 and J is TRBJ2-1; TRBD2, as called in the table, went unchecked against the DNA. The CDR3 is 16 amino acids long, termini counted. CDR3: CASSPRSWGSPLHFGN.

Of note for this clonotype: The conserved closing phenylalanine or tryptophan is absent in this CDR3, likely reflecting a read error. Because the CDR3's place on the DNA is in doubt, the DNA is left out and the CDR3 is given as listed by TCRdb. CDR3: CASSSPGQSRPYEQYFGA. The gene calls are TRBV28 and TRBJ2-6; TRBD1, as called in the table, went unchecked against the DNA. CDR1 is MDHEN and CDR2 is SYDVKM in the germline V gene. The CDR3 is 18 amino acids long, termini counted.

This clonotype was counted a single time. The V gene is TRBV2, the J gene TRBJ2-5; weak D call: TRBD2 (7 bases). The J call is in doubt because the DNA end fits TRBJ2-3 better. The CDR3 consists of 15 residues. Per germline, CDR1 SNHLY and CDR2 FYNNEI. The CDR3 DNA reads TGTGCCAGCAGTGACCGGGGGGCTCCGGCGGGTACGCAGTATTTT. This gives the protein CASSDRGAPAGTQYF.

The chain links TRBV12-3 or TRBV12-4 to TRBJ2-1; 8 nucleotides line up with TRBD2. V trimming: 2 bases; J trimming: 5 bases; junction bases outside the gene matches: 5. The CDR3 covers 15 residues. The CDR3: CASSLHGLADNEQFF. In DNA form, the CDR3 reads TGTGCCAGCAGTTTACACGGACTAGCCGACAATGAGCAGTTCTTC.